This is a list of T cell receptor beta chains from one sample in a study of blood T cell repertoires in COVID-19. Data came from immunoSEQ multiplex PCR; TCRdb stores just in-frame clones and leaves some out. The sample yields roughly 500,000 clones, about 88% seen once. The material sequenced was PBMCs or T cells enriched from blood (not recorded which). All receptors come from a woman aged 55-75 years who had recovered from COVID-19. CDR3s include the opening cysteine and the closing phenylalanine or tryptophan. The D gene is left open where the match is weak. Expanded clones get a size class; other rows say once, few or many, or leave the size out.

>TRBD1|NA|TRBV9|TRBJ1-4
CASSVGNRMTGRTEKLFF
TGTGCCAGCAGCGTAGGAAATAGGATGACAGGGCGGACGGAAAAACTGTTTTTT
>TRBD2|NA|TRBV4-1|TRBJ2-1
CASSSRTSGGNSYNEQFF
TGCGCCAGCTCTTCACGGACTAGCGGGGGAAATTCCTACAATGAGCAGTTCTTC
>TRBD1|NA|TRBV5-4|TRBJ2-5
CASSSQDRAGTQYF
TGTGCCAGCAGCTCCCAGGACAGGGCCGGGACCCAGTACTTC
>TRBD1|NA|TRBV9|TRBJ1-1
CASSVVLGGMTEAFF
TGTGCCAGCAGCGTAGTTTTAGGGGGCATGACTGAAGCTTTCTTT
>TRBD1|NA|TRBV14|TRBJ2-3
CASSGRDRLSTDTQYF
TGTGCCAGCAGCGGCCGGGACAGACTTTCCACAGATACGCAGTATTTT
>TRBD2|NA|TRBV9|TRBJ2-2
CASSPGTTPTGELFF
TGTGCCAGCAGCCCCGGGACTACCCCCACCGGGGAGCTGTTTTTT
>NA|NA|TRBV5-4|TRBJ1-4
CASSLAGPTNEKLFF
TGTGCCAGCAGCTTGGCAGGGCCAACTAATGAAAAACTGTTTTTT
>NA|few|TRBV2|TRBJ1-6
CASSELPGQPNSPLHF
TGTGCCAGCAGTGAACTACCGGGACAACCAAATTCACCCCTCCACTTT
>NA|NA|TRBV29-1|TRBJ1-2
CSVEPGYTF
TGCAGCGTTGAACCAGGCTACACCTTC
>NA|once|TRBV2|TRBJ1-5
CASSYGQNSNQPQHF
TGTGCCAGCAGTTACGGACAAAATAGCAATCAGCCCCAGCATTTT
>NA|NA|TRBV11-2|TRBJ2-1
CASSLVQGGPSNEQFF
TGTGCCAGCAGCTTAGTACAGGGGGGGCCGTCCAATGAGCAGTTCTTC
>NA|NA|TRBV10-3|TRBJ2-5
CAISGGVLETQYF
TGTGCCATCAGTGGGGGGGTATTGGAGACCCAGTACTTC
>NA|once|TRBV27|TRBJ2-1
CASSLGGALFYNEQFF
TGTGCCAGCAGTTTGGGGGGGGCCCTCTTCTACAATGAGCAGTTCTTC
>TRBD2|NA|TRBV6-2/TRBV6-3|TRBJ2-2
CASSYSGGATGELFF
TGTGCCAGCAGTTACTCCGGGGGGGCCACCGGGGAGCTGTTTTTT
>NA|NA|TRBV19|TRBJ2-7
CASSPQPSYEQYF
TGTGCCAGTAGTCCACAGCCCAGCTACGAGCAGTACTTC
>TRBD1|many|TRBV27|TRBJ1-1
CASLGTGKAFF
TGTGCCAGCCTGGGGACAGGTAAAGCTTTCTTT
>TRBD1|NA|TRBV19|TRBJ2-7
CASSRVDRGYEQYF
TGTGCCAGTAGTAGGGTCGACAGGGGCTACGAGCAGTACTTC
>NA|NA|TRBV27|TRBJ1-2
CASSLTRQGYGYTF
TGTGCCAGCAGTTTGACCCGCCAGGGCTATGGCTACACCTTC
>TRBD1|NA|TRBV6-5|TRBJ1-2
CAVEAGQGTLGGYTF
TGTGCCGTTGAAGCCGGACAGGGGACTTTAGGGGGCTACACCTTC
>TRBD1|NA|TRBV2|TRBJ1-4
CASRGQQGGLFF
TGTGCCAGCAGGGGGCAACAGGGGGGACTGTTTTTT